The TCR beta chain described here comes from a study of T cell changes during pregnancy in multiple sclerosis. CDR1 is SNHLY and CDR2 is FYNNEI in the germline V gene. V was trimmed by 11 bases and J by 2 bases, leaving 17 bases between them. The CDR3 loop spans 14 amino acids. The method was immunoSEQ multiplex PCR; TCRdb's version includes in-frame clones alone and lacks a portion of them. Of fewer than 50,000 clones in the sample, almost 90% were seen once. This material consisted of peripheral blood, taken in the second trimester of pregnancy. The clonotype was recovered from a female donor in good health, enrolled as a control in a pregnancy study. The rearrangement joins TRBV2 to TRBJ2-3; weak D call: TRBD2 (6 bases). CDR3 in DNA: TGTGCCGGGAGACTAGAGCAATACACAGATACGCAGTATTTT. Translating it yields CAGRLEQYTDTQYF.